The 29 T cell receptor beta chains in this list originate from one sample, sequenced in a study of cytomegalovirus exposure and HLA in healthy donors. PCR was performed using 60 Vbeta and 13 Jbeta primers. The repertoire was sequenced with immunoSEQ multiplex PCR; TCRdb's copy has only in-frame clones and lacks some. Of about 160,000 clones listed, around 76% are singletons. The sequencing sample was made of PBMCs. The receptor source for this set is a girl aged 10-17 years in good health and CMV-seropositive.

The V and J genes are TRBV7-8 and TRBJ1-1; weak D call: TRBD1 (5 bases). The CDR3 totals 14 residues. Per germline, CDR1 SGHVS and CDR2 FQNEAQ. Trimming took off 1 base at V and 7 bases at J, with 13 bases between the two ends. CDR3 sequence reads: CASSLGGGDFEAFF. CDR3 DNA sequence: TGTGCCAGCAGCTTAGGAGGCGGGGACTTTGAAGCTTTCTTT.

The chain joins TRBV7-8 to TRBJ2-5, with TRBD2 matching 9 bases. CDR3 length: 16 amino acids. J was trimmed by 1 base and V by 8 bases; bases with no gene match: 11. Per the germline V gene, CDR1 is SGHVS and CDR2 is FQNEAQ. CDR3 sequence: CASRLKRGAIQETQYF. The CDR3 DNA is TGTGCCAGCCGCCTCAAGCGGGGGGCTATCCAAGAGACCCAGTACTTC. Together with reference TRBV7-8 and TRBJ2-5, the CDR3 gives the full variable domain: GAGVSQSPRYKVAKRGQDVALRCDPISGHVSLFWYQQALGQGPEFLTYFQNEAQLDKSGLPSDRFFAERPEGSVSTLKIQRTQQEDSAVYLCASRLKRGAIQETQYFGPGTRLLVL.

V is TRBV27 and J is TRBJ1-2, with D possibly matching TRBD1 (6 bases). The CDR3 contains 13 residues. The V and J ends lost 6 bases and 6 bases respectively, with 14 bases between them. Per the germline V gene, CDR1 is MNHEY and CDR2 is SMNVEV (reference sequence). The CDR3 DNA is TGTGCCAGCAGACAAACAGGGAAGGATGGCTACACCTTC. Translated: CASRQTGKDGYTF.

Details on this clone: Additional DNA sequences in this sample encode the identical CDR3. This chain connects TRBV5-1 to TRBJ2-5, with 8 bases identical to TRBD1. The germline V gene encodes CDR1 SGHRS and CDR2 YFSETQ. CDR3 length: 15 residues. V lost 2 bases, J lost 2 bases, and 5 bases stayed unmatched. In DNA form, the CDR3 reads TGCGCCAGCAGCTTAGACAGGGGTGGACAAGAGACCCAGTACTTC. This translates into CASSLDRGGQETQYF.

This clone was found a few times. This chain connects TRBV5-1 to TRBJ2-2, with D tentatively TRBD2 (5 bases). The CDR3 has 14 amino acids. The V gene lost 6 bases and the J gene lost 0 bases, with 9 bases spanning the gap. CDR1 and CDR2 from the germline V gene are SGHRS and YFSETQ. CDR3 nucleotide sequence: TGCGCCAGCAAGGCGGACTCGAACACCGGGGAGCTGTTTTTT. This sequence encodes CASKADSNTGELFF.

This chain joins TRBV7-2 and TRBJ1-4; a weak D match, TRBD1 (6 bases). CDR1 SGHTA and CDR2 FQGNSA come from the germline V gene. This CDR3 region has 15 residues. The V end lost 1 base, the J end lost 8 bases, and 14 bases lay between the germline ends. In nucleotides, the CDR3 is TGTGCCAGCAGCTTAGGGGGGGGCATAGCGGAAAAACTGTTTTTT. This sequence encodes CASSLGGGIAEKLFF.

The V gene is TRBV6-5, the J gene TRBJ1-3; TRBD1 aligns across 7 bases. The junction had 8 bases not matched to a gene; V was cut back by 2 bases and J by 4 bases. This CDR3 is 16 amino acids long. Germline assignment: CDR1 MNHEY and CDR2 SVGAGI. The DNA for the CDR3 is TGTGCCAGCAGTTACGGGACAGAACTCCTCGGAAACACCATATATTTT. Protein: CASSYGTELLGNTIYF.

The V call is TRBV6-1, the J call TRBJ1-4; 8 nucleotides line up with TRBD1. Germline trimming cut 8 bases from V and 2 bases from J; bases unmatched to any gene: 7. The CDR3 runs 15 residues. CDR1 is MNHNS, CDR2 SASEGT, per germline. CDR3 in amino acids: CASDNQGATNEKLFF. The CDR3 DNA follows: TGTGCCAGCGACAACCAGGGGGCTACTAATGAAAAACTGTTTTTT.

The chain combines TRBV6-1 with TRBJ2-1, with 11 positions matching TRBD2. CDR1 and CDR2 (germline): MNHNS, SASEGT. This CDR3 has 15 amino acids. V shed 2 bases, J shed 5 bases, and the junction held 2 bases outside the gene matches. The CDR3 region is CASSESSGGHNEQFF. The CDR3 DNA reads TGTGCCAGCAGTGAATCTAGCGGGGGGCACAATGAGCAGTTCTTC.

The chain recombines TRBV7-9 with TRBJ2-5, with a weak D call TRBD1 (6 bases). Per the germline V gene, CDR1 is SEHNR and CDR2 is FQNEAQ (reference sequence). V lost 1 base and J 5 bases, leaving 8 bases between the germline ends. This CDR3 region has 13 residues. CDR3 in DNA: TGTGCCAGCAGCTTAGAGGGGGTGGAGACCCAGTACTTC. Residues: CASSLEGVETQYF.

The rearrangement joins TRBV29-1 to TRBJ2-7; TRBD2 matches at 8 bases. The V and J ends lost 7 bases and 2 bases, in that order; junction bases with no gene match: 16. The germline CDR1 and CDR2 sequences are SQVTM and ANQGSEA. This CDR3 comprises 16 residues. DNA for the CDR3: TGCAGCGCCGGTCGGGAGGGACTCCAAGTTCCCTACGAGCAGTACTTC. Translating it yields CSAGREGLQVPYEQYF.

This chain connects TRBV5-1 to TRBJ1-1, with D possibly TRBD1 on 5 matching bases. Germline lookup yields CDR1 SGHRS and CDR2 YFSETQ. V was cut by 2 bases and J by 5 bases, with 10 bases left in between. This CDR3 is 13 amino acids long. The chain's CDR3 is CASSLSGITEAFF. The CDR3 DNA reads as TGCGCCAGCAGCTTATCAGGGATAACTGAAGCTTTCTTT.

J is TRBJ1-2 and V is TRBV20-1, with D uncertain. The V end lost 3 bases, the J end lost 5 bases, and 7 bases lay between the germline ends. CDR1 and CDR2 from the germline V gene are DFQATT and SNEGSKA (reference sequence). CDR3 length equals 11 residues. The CDR3 here is CSASPTYGYTF. In DNA form, the CDR3 reads TGCAGTGCTAGCCCGACATATGGCTACACCTTC.

This chain joins TRBV5-6 and TRBJ2-7, with D possibly being TRBD2 (5 bases). V was trimmed by 3 bases and J by 4 bases, leaving 8 bases between them. CDR3 size: 12 residues. Germline assignment: CDR1 SGHDT and CDR2 YYEEEE. The CDR3 nucleotides read TGTGCCAGCAGCTCGGGGTTGTACGAGCAGTACTTC. This sequence encodes CASSSGLYEQYF.

The chain combines TRBV5-1 with TRBJ2-2; perhaps TRBD2 as D (7 bases). V was clipped by 1 base and J by 7 bases, with 14 bases between them. The CDR3 covers 15 residues. Germline assignment: CDR1 SGHRS and CDR2 YFSETQ. This CDR3 reads CASSLWGGPDGELFF. In DNA, the CDR3 is TGCGCCAGCAGCTTGTGGGGGGGGCCGGACGGGGAGCTGTTTTTT.

V gene TRBV4-1 combines with J gene TRBJ1-1; a weak D match, TRBD1 (5 bases). V was trimmed by 0 bases and J by 10 bases, leaving 21 bases between them. This CDR3 has 16 amino acids. Germline V lookup: CDR1 MGHRA, CDR2 YSYEKL. In DNA, the CDR3 is TGCGCCAGCAGCCAAGAGTCTGGCAGGGCAGCGAGTGCAGCTTTCTTT. It is translated as CASSQESGRAASAAFF.

CDR3 sequence (DNA): TGTGCCAGTAGATCTGCGTCGGGGAGTGGTAACTATGGCTACACCTTC. Translating it yields CASRSASGSGNYGYTF. The chain combines TRBV19 with TRBJ1-2; D unresolved. The CDR3 spans 16 residues. Germline CDR1 is LNHDA and CDR2 is SQIVND (reference sequence). V was pared by 6 bases and J by 1 base, with 18 bases between.

This rearrangement joins TRBV28 to TRBJ1-1; no reliable D call. Trimming stripped 3 bases from V and 10 bases from J, with 15 bases between. CDR3 length: 13 residues. Germline V lookup: CDR1 MDHEN, CDR2 SYDVKM. The CDR3 reads CASSFQAGTGAFF. DNA for the CDR3: TGTGCCAGCAGTTTTCAGGCGGGCACGGGAGCTTTCTTT. Filled out from reference TRBV28 and TRBJ1-1, the complete variable domain reads DVKVTQSSRYLVKRTGEKVFLECVQDMDHENMFWYRQDPGLGLRLIYFSYDVKMKEKGDIPEGYSVSREKKERFSLILESASTNQTSMYLCASSFQAGTGAFFGQGTRLTVV.

The V and J genes are TRBV29-1 and TRBJ1-2; no definite D call. Germline V gene lookup returns CDR1 SQVTM and CDR2 ANQGSEA. Between the trimmed V and J ends, which lost 7 bases and 2 bases, there was a span of 11 bases. CDR3 length: 12 residues. CDR3 loop: CSAQTGNYGYTF. DNA for the CDR3: TGCAGCGCACAGACGGGGAACTATGGCTACACCTTC.

This clone is a singleton in its sample. Here the CDR3 reads CASSPGDRGPGAFF. The CDR3 nucleotides read TGTGCCAGCAGCCCAGGGGACAGAGGACCGGGGGCTTTCTTT. The chain recombines TRBV7-2 with TRBJ1-1, with TRBD1 matching 7 bases. With 5 bases clipped from V and 11 bases from J, the junction kept 14 bases outside the gene matches. The CDR3 contains 14 residues. CDR1 and CDR2 from the germline V gene are SGHTA and FQGNSA.

V is TRBV5-6 and J is TRBJ2-3; no clear D. Germline CDR1 is SGHDT and CDR2 is YYEEEE. The germline V and J ends were trimmed by 0 bases and 0 bases, with 8 bases remaining between them. The CDR3 extends over 15 amino acids. The CDR3 region is CASSLGLVSTDTQYF. Here the CDR3 DNA reads TGTGCCAGCAGCTTGGGACTCGTAAGCACAGATACGCAGTATTTT. The variable domain in full, with the rest retrieved from reference TRBV5-6 and TRBJ2-3, is DAGVTQSPTHLIKTRGQQVTLRCSPKSGHDTVSWYQQALGQGPQFIFQYYEEEERQRGNFPDRFSGHQFPNYSSELNVNALLLGDSALYLCASSLGLVSTDTQYFGPGTRLTVL.

Points on this clone: The same CDR3 is also encoded by other DNA sequences in this sample. For the CDR3, the DNA is TGTGCCAGCAGTGAACGCGGCTCGTATGGCTACACCTTC. This translates into CASSERGSYGYTF. V and J are TRBV2 and TRBJ1-2, with D hard to call. The germline gives CDR1 SNHLY, CDR2 FYNNEI. This CDR3 is 13 amino acids long. The V gene lost 2 bases and the J gene lost 5 bases, with 9 bases spanning the gap. The variable domain in full, with the rest retrieved from reference TRBV2 and TRBJ1-2, is EPEVTQTPSHQVTQMGQEVILRCVPISNHLYFYWYRQILGQKVEFLVSFYNNEISEKSEIFDDQFSVERPDGSNFTLKIRSTKLEDSAMYFCASSERGSYGYTFGSGTRLTVV.

This chain uses TRBV18 with TRBJ2-1; D is perhaps TRBD2 (6 bases). This CDR3 is built from 13 residues. Germline V CDR1 and CDR2: KGHSH, LQKENI. The V and J ends lost 5 bases and 6 bases respectively, with 11 bases between them. The CDR3: CASSSLASNEQFF. CDR3 nucleotide sequence: TGTGCCAGCTCATCCCTAGCGAGCAATGAGCAGTTCTTC. The full variable domain, its missing parts supplied by reference TRBV18 and TRBJ2-1, is NAGVMQNPRHLVRRRGQEARLRCSPMKGHSHVYWYRQLPEEGLKFMVYLQKENIIDESGMPKERFSAEFPKEGPSILRIQQVVRGDSAAYFCASSSLASNEQFFGPGTRLTVL.

V is TRBV21-1 and J is TRBJ2-5; the table's D call, TRBD1, has no DNA check behind it. TRBV21-1 is described as a pseudogene. This CDR3 is 14 amino acids long. CDR3 sequence reads: CASSTAGGQETQYF. CDR3 in DNA: TGTGCCAGCAGCACCGCAGGGGGGCAAGAGACCCAGTACTTC.

V gene TRBV6-5 combines with J gene TRBJ1-1; tentatively, D is TRBD1 (5 bases). The germline gives CDR1 MNHEY, CDR2 SVGAGI. This CDR3 has 15 amino acids. Trimming cost V 4 bases and J 0 bases, with 12 bases left between them. The CDR3 reads CASSSRVNLNTEAFF. CDR3 nucleotides: TGTGCCAGCAGTTCCAGGGTTAATCTGAACACTGAAGCTTTCTTT.

This chain connects TRBV29-1 to TRBJ2-1, with D maybe TRBD2 (6 bases). V was shortened by 4 bases and J by 1 base, with 8 bases between the two germline ends. CDR1 and CDR2 from the germline V gene are SQVTM and ANQGSEA. This CDR3 contains 13 residues. The DNA of the CDR3 is TGCAGCGTTGCGGGGGTATCCTACAATGAGCAGTTCTTC. Protein: CSVAGVSYNEQFF.

J is TRBJ2-7 and V is TRBV9; 9 positions match TRBD2. The CDR3 totals 15 residues. The V gene end was trimmed by 0 bases and the J gene end by 7 bases; junction bases not matched to a gene: 8. Germline V gives CDR1 SGDLS, CDR2 YYNGEE. CDR3 DNA: TGTGCCAGCAGCGTAGGAAGCGGGAGGCCTGGGGAGCAGTACTTC. It translates to CASSVGSGRPGEQYF.

This clone appeared once. The chain carries TRBV4-1 and TRBJ2-7; possible D gene TRBD2, 7 bases. Germline CDR1 MGHRA, CDR2 YSYEKL. The CDR3 covers 14 residues. Trimming left V 1 base short and J 9 bases short, with 16 bases between. CDR3 in DNA: TGCGCCAGCAGCCAAGCGGGCGGGGGCCCTGTGCAGTACTTC. It is translated as CASSQAGGGPVQYF.

The chain has TRBV7-9 and TRBJ1-1; D call uncertain. This CDR3 spans 14 amino acids. Deletions cut 5 bases from V and 4 bases from J, with 14 bases between. Germline CDR1 is SEHNR and CDR2 is FQNEAQ (reference sequence). CDR3 sequence (DNA): TGTGCCAGCAGCCCCCTCCGAGATGGCACTGAAGCTTTCTTT. It codes for CASSPLRDGTEAFF.